The following is a T cell receptor (beta chain) sequence with its context. This sample stems from a study of blood T cell repertoires in COVID-19. Across the whole study: Whether acute or convalescent, the COVID-19 samples came from the United States, Italy and Spain.

This CDR3 is built from 12 residues. Between the trimmed V and J ends, which lost 5 bases and 5 bases, there was a span of 7 bases. Per germline, CDR1 SEHNR and CDR2 FQNEAQ (reference sequence). In the authors' methods: It was from reference gene primer amplification that nucleated cell counts were estimated. Clones were sequenced by immunoSEQ multiplex PCR, and TCRdb holds only the in-frame ones, with some missing. V, J and clone size were drawn from that table, and D and trimming were deduced from the DNA. The sample lists fewer than 70,000 clones; 65% to 85% were seen once. The sequence was collected from a man aged 60-69 years with acute or convalescent COVID-19. Sequenced sample: peripheral blood. The gene calls are TRBV7-9 and TRBJ1-5, with D perhaps matching TRBD1 (5 bases). CDR3 amino acids: CASSAGYQPQHF. As DNA, the CDR3 is TGTGCCAGCAGCGCAGGGTATCAGCCCCAGCATTTT.